A selection of T cell receptor beta chains follows, all from one sample in a study of blood T cell repertoires in COVID-19. Generated by immunoSEQ multiplex PCR, the TCRdb table keeps only in-frame clones and is missing some. The table records a few hundred thousand clones, around four fifths of them present only once. The sample was peripheral blood. Receptors were obtained from a woman aged 45-65 years with acute or convalescent COVID-19. Each CDR3 is given with its conserved first and last residue. Fields, in order: clone size, D gene, CDR3 length, J gene, V gene, CDR3 protein, CDR3 DNA. The D gene is left open where the match is weak. Where a row states a size, it is once, few, many or the class of an expanded clone; other rows omit it.

NA TRBD1 16 TRBJ1-2 TRBV7-2 CASSFLDDRGGYGYTF TGTGCCAGCAGCTTCCTCGACGACAGGGGAGGCTATGGCTACACCTTC
NA NA 11 TRBJ2-7 TRBV20-1 CSASIAHEQYF TGCAGTGCTAGCATAGCCCACGAGCAGTACTTC
NA TRBD1 13 TRBJ1-2 TRBV5-1 CASSSGQGLGYTF TGCGCCAGCAGCTCGGGACAGGGGTTAGGCTACACCTTC
NA NA 12 TRBJ1-2 TRBV3-1/TRBV3-2 CASSRDFGGYTF TGTGCCAGCAGCCGGGACTTTGGCGGCTACACCTTC
NA NA 16 TRBJ2-2 TRBV6-1 CASSAPTFLNTGELFF TGTGCCAGCAGTGCGCCGACATTTTTGAACACCGGGGAGCTGTTTTTT
NA NA 14 TRBJ1-2 TRBV29-1 CSVGIDRWRYGYTF TGCAGCGTTGGTATAGACAGGTGGAGGTATGGCTACACCTTC
NA NA 15 TRBJ2-1 TRBV14 CASSQPNRISNEQFF TGTGCCAGCAGCCAACCTAATCGAATTTCCAATGAGCAGTTCTTC
NA TRBD1 14 TRBJ2-1 TRBV5-1 CASSFGQGAGEQFF TGCGCCAGCAGCTTTGGTCAGGGGGCCGGTGAGCAGTTCTTC
few TRBD1 13 TRBJ2-1 TRBV6-1 CASTKTGGGEQFF TGTGCCAGCACCAAGACAGGGGGCGGGGAGCAGTTCTTC
NA NA 15 TRBJ1-5 TRBV28 CASSDPTSGNQPQHF TGTGCCAGCAGTGACCCCACAAGCGGCAATCAGCCCCAGCATTTT
NA NA 16 TRBJ2-2 TRBV2 CASSEEGPRSTGELFF TGTGCCAGCAGTGAGGAGGGTCCGAGGAGCACCGGGGAGCTGTTTTTT
NA TRBD1 15 TRBJ1-2 TRBV28 CASSLSAGTGVGYTF TGTGCCAGCAGTTTAAGTGCTGGGACAGGGGTAGGCTACACCTTC
once TRBD1 17 TRBJ2-5 TRBV19 CASSMLFSGRGRETQYF TGTGCCAGTAGTATGCTCTTTTCGGGCAGGGGGCGTGAGACCCAGTACTTC
NA NA 13 TRBJ2-2 TRBV27 CASGGGVTGELFF TGTGCCAGCGGGGGGGGCGTCACCGGGGAGCTGTTTTTT
NA TRBD1 13 TRBJ2-5 TRBV11-3 CASSLQGKETQYF TGTGCCAGCAGTCTACAGGGGAAAGAGACCCAGTACTTC
NA NA 14 TRBJ2-7 TRBV4-3 CASSPGVTSYEQYF TGCGCCAGCAGCCCAGGGGTAACGTCCTACGAGCAGTACTTC
NA NA 14 TRBJ2-3 TRBV10-3 CAIKETGATDTQYF TGTGCCATCAAAGAGACAGGAGCCACAGATACGCAGTATTTT
NA NA 15 TRBJ1-1 TRBV14 CASSQPGSSWTEAFF TGTGCCAGCAGCCAACCGGGGTCCTCTTGGACTGAAGCTTTCTTT
NA TRBD1 16 TRBJ1-1 TRBV5-1 CASSPDQLQQGAEAFF TGCGCCAGCAGCCCAGACCAATTACAACAGGGGGCGGAAGCTTTCTTT